The 2 T cell receptor beta chains reported below all come from one sample, sequenced in a study of radiation and T cells in renal cell carcinoma. Produced via immunoSEQ multiplex PCR; TCRdb's table is partial and in-frame only. The sample consists of some 60,000 clones, around 80% of them appearing once. The time point is: blood 2 weeks post-SBRT. The treatment was: 15 Gy SBRT to primary tumor, nephrectomy 4 weeks later. Specimen: blood, collected from a patient whose treatment included radiotherapy and nephrectomy. The receptors originated from a man aged 60 to 69 with renal cell carcinoma.

The J gene is TRBJ1-3, the V gene TRBV18; D uncertain. CDR1 is KGHSH, CDR2 LQKENI, per germline. V was pared by 4 bases and J by 4 bases, with 8 bases between. The CDR3 has 13 amino acids. The chain's CDR3 is CASSQTGGNTIYF. CDR3 nucleotide sequence: TGTGCCAGCTCACAAACGGGGGGAAACACCATATATTTT. Complete variable domain (other parts from reference TRBV18 and TRBJ1-3): NAGVMQNPRHLVRRRGQEARLRCSPMKGHSHVYWYRQLPEEGLKFMVYLQKENIIDESGMPKERFSAEFPKEGPSILRIQQVVRGDSAAYFCASSQTGGNTIYFGEGSWLTVV.

This chain connects TRBV4-1 to TRBJ2-3, with 9 bases fitting TRBD1. J was trimmed by 4 bases and V by 2 bases; bases with no gene match: 7. The CDR3 is made up of 16 amino acids. Germline V gene data show CDR1 as MGHRA and CDR2 as YSYEKL. The CDR3 loop is CASSQPGTGRSDTQYF. The CDR3, as DNA: TGCGCCAGCAGCCAACCTGGGACAGGGCGCTCAGATACGCAGTATTTT.